This passage covers 9 T cell receptor beta chains from one sample sequenced in a study of T cell changes during pregnancy in multiple sclerosis. Produced via immunoSEQ multiplex PCR; TCRdb's table is partial and in-frame only. The sample gives 85,000 to 130,000 clones, about 90% of which show up once; roughly 1.5% is in the top ten. The material was peripheral blood, obtained after pregnancy. The origin of the receptors is a female donor with multiple sclerosis, enrolled in a pregnancy study.

This clone was seen once. V and J are TRBV6-4 and TRBJ2-7; a weak D match, TRBD1 (6 bases). The V and J ends lost 0 bases and 2 bases respectively, with 11 bases between them. Germline V gene lookup returns CDR1 MRHNA and CDR2 SNTAGT. This CDR3 contains 15 residues. The DNA of the CDR3 is TGTGCCAGCAGTGACTCTGGGCCAGGGGCCTACGAGCAGTACTTC. Residues: CASSDSGPGAYEQYF.

The rearrangement uses TRBV27 and TRBJ2-1, with a possible D match to TRBD1 (5 bases). V lost 3 bases and J lost 7, with 13 bases in between. This CDR3 spans 14 amino acids. CDR1 and CDR2 from the germline V gene are MNHEY and SMNVEV (reference sequence). The CDR3: CASSFYLDSNEQFF. CDR3 in DNA: TGTGCCAGCAGTTTTTACCTAGACAGTAATGAGCAGTTCTTC.

The chain employs TRBV19 and TRBJ1-2; 7 bases line up with TRBD1. The V segment lost 7 bases and the J segment 7 bases; nucleotides outside the gene matches: 12. The CDR3 contains 14 residues. Germline assignment: CDR1 LNHDA and CDR2 SQIVND (reference sequence). The CDR3 sequence: CASNEPFRGFGYTF. The CDR3 bases are TGTGCCAGTAACGAACCCTTCAGGGGGTTTGGCTACACCTTC.

The V and J genes are TRBV19 and TRBJ2-2; D is unresolved. Looked up from germline, CDR1 is LNHDA and CDR2 is SQIVND (reference sequence). Trimming shortened V by 1 base and J by 1 base, and 7 bases separated the two germline ends. This CDR3 spans 15 amino acids. In DNA form, the CDR3 reads TGTGCCAGTAGTATAGCCCGTCGGAACACCGGGGAGCTGTTTTTT. It codes for CASSIARRNTGELFF.

The J gene is TRBJ2-7, the V gene TRBV7-2, with 7 bases that match TRBD1. Trimming removed 5 bases from V and 6 bases from J; junction bases left unmatched: 10. The CDR3 is made up of 14 amino acids. Per germline, CDR1 SGHTA and CDR2 FQGNSA. The CDR3 region has the DNA TGTGCCAGCAGCCCACGGACAGGCGGTCGCGAGCAGTACTTC. It is translated as CASSPRTGGREQYF.

CDR3 in amino acids: CASSTEASSGQETQYF. DNA for the CDR3: TGTGCCAGCAGCACAGAAGCCTCTAGCGGGCAAGAGACCCAGTACTTC. The chain employs TRBV5-4 and TRBJ2-5; 8 positions agree with TRBD2. Trimming at V came to 4 bases and at J to 2 bases, leaving 10 bases not matched to a gene. The germline gives CDR1 SGHNT, CDR2 YYREEE (reference sequence). CDR3 length: 16 amino acids.

V usage is TRBV18 and J usage is TRBJ2-3, with TRBD2 matching over 10 bases. The CDR3 has 16 residues. Germline loops: CDR1 KGHSH, CDR2 LQKENI. J gave up 2 bases and V 4 bases, and 6 bases lay outside the gene matches. As DNA, the CDR3 is TGTGCCAGCTCACATCGACTAGCGGGCTCCACAGATACGCAGTATTTT. It codes for CASSHRLAGSTDTQYF. Full variable domain (missing parts from reference TRBV18 and TRBJ2-3): NAGVMQNPRHLVRRRGQEARLRCSPMKGHSHVYWYRQLPEEGLKFMVYLQKENIIDESGMPKERFSAEFPKEGPSILRIQQVVRGDSAAYFCASSHRLAGSTDTQYFGPGTRLTVL.

This clone showed up just once. This sequence joins TRBV18 and TRBJ2-5; TRBD2 agrees at 7 bases. Trimming cost V 3 bases and J 1 base; bases outside gene matches: 5. The CDR3 spans 15 residues. The germline V gene has CDR1 KGHSH and CDR2 LQKENI. Written as DNA, the CDR3 is TGTGCCAGCTCACCTCAGCGGGACCTCCAAGAGACCCAGTACTTC. Amino acids: CASSPQRDLQETQYF.

This sequence joins TRBV9 and TRBJ2-7; TRBD1 matches 7 bases. This CDR3 is 14 amino acids long. The junction had 3 bases not matched to a gene; V was cut back by 3 bases and J by 0 bases. Germline V lookup: CDR1 SGDLS, CDR2 YYNGEE. The CDR3 DNA is TGTGCCAGCAGCGGGGGACAGCACTCCTACGAGCAGTACTTC. Residues: CASSGGQHSYEQYF.